The 18 T cell receptor beta chains in this list originate from one sample, sequenced in a study of T cell changes during pregnancy in multiple sclerosis. Only in-frame clones appear in the TCRdb table, and some are missing; sequencing was by immunoSEQ multiplex PCR. This sample yields 95,000 to 110,000 clones, of which just under 95% are seen a single time; 0.78% belongs to the top ten. Sequenced here: peripheral blood, sampled in the third trimester of pregnancy. Every receptor here comes from a female donor in good health, enrolled as a control in a pregnancy study.

The rearrangement links TRBV4-2 to TRBJ2-5; D possibly corresponds to TRBD1 (5 bases). V was shortened by 1 base and J by 2 bases, with 14 bases between the two germline ends. Germline V gene sequence: CDR1 LGHNA, CDR2 YNFKEQ. This CDR3 spans 16 amino acids. CDR3 coding DNA: TGTGCCAGCAGCCAAGCGTCCACAGGAAGTCAAGAGACCCAGTACTTC. Protein sequence: CASSQASTGSQETQYF.

This clone was seen once. The V gene is TRBV30, the J gene TRBJ2-2; 7 positions agree with TRBD2. This CDR3 is 15 amino acids long. V shed 3 bases, J shed 0 bases, and the junction held 4 bases outside the gene matches. The V gene's germline CDR1 is GTSNPN and CDR2 SVGIG (reference sequence). For the CDR3, the DNA is TGTGCCTGGAGGAGCGGGGCCGCGAACACCGGGGAGCTGTTTTTT. Translation gives CAWRSGAANTGELFF.

This chain joins TRBV2 and TRBJ1-2; no clear D gene. The CDR3 is 12 amino acids. Germline CDR1 is SNHLY and CDR2 is FYNNEI. Trimming removed 10 bases from V and 5 bases from J, with 14 bases in between. In DNA, the CDR3 is TGTGCCACCCCAATCAATCGGTATGGCTACACCTTC. Its protein product is CATPINRYGYTF.

V is TRBV11-1 and J is TRBJ2-7, with 7 bases fitting TRBD1. Trimming removed 5 bases from V and 4 bases from J; junction bases left unmatched: 14. The CDR3 covers 16 residues. CDR1 and CDR2 from the germline V gene are SGHAT and FQDESV (reference sequence). In DNA form, the CDR3 reads TGTGCCAGCAGCAAACACCGGGACAGAAAACCTTACGAGCAGTACTTC. Amino acid sequence: CASSKHRDRKPYEQYF.

V is TRBV5-1 and J is TRBJ2-7; 9 bases line up with TRBD1. The CDR3 runs 14 residues. Germline trimming cut 7 bases from V and 2 bases from J; bases unmatched to any gene: 7. Germline V CDR1 and CDR2: SGHRS, YFSETQ. The DNA of the CDR3 is TGCGCCAGCCGGCGACAGGGGGAACCCTACGAGCAGTACTTC. Translating it yields CASRRQGEPYEQYF.

This chain joins TRBV4-1 and TRBJ1-1; a possible D gene is TRBD1 (6 bases). The V gene's germline CDR1 is MGHRA and CDR2 YSYEKL. V lost 1 base and J lost 7, with 16 bases in between. CDR3 size: 15 residues. CDR3 in DNA: TGCGCCAGCAGCCAAGGAACAGGGTCAGCGAATGAAGCTTTCTTT. Translating it yields CASSQGTGSANEAFF.

The chain links TRBV19 to TRBJ1-4; possibly TRBD1 for D (6 bases). V was cut by 5 bases and J by 3 bases, with 16 bases left in between. This CDR3 comprises 16 residues. Germline CDR1 reads LNHDA; CDR2 reads SQIVND (reference sequence). CDR3 amino acids: CASSSRGGASNEKLFF. The DNA for the CDR3 is TGTGCCAGTAGTTCTCGCGGGGGCGCGTCTAATGAAAAACTGTTTTTT.

CDR3 amino acids: CASSRGTGPWPLHF. In DNA form, the CDR3 reads TGCGCCAGCAGTCGGGGGACAGGCCCCTGGCCCCTCCACTTT. The rearrangement uses TRBV23-1 and TRBJ1-6, with 8 bases fitting TRBD1. TRBV23-1 counts as an open reading frame of uncertain function. Germline trimming cut 4 bases from V and 13 bases from J; bases unmatched to any gene: 9. This CDR3 spans 14 amino acids.

This clone rates as medium-sized (0.01 to 0.1%). The CDR3 region has the DNA TGTGCCAGCAGCCAAGGGTACAGATCAGGTATCTCTGGAAACACCATATATTTT. Its translation: CASSQGYRSGISGNTIYF. This chain connects TRBV4-2 to TRBJ1-3; no clear D gene. V lost 1 base to trimming and J lost 0 bases, with 16 bases between them. The length of the CDR3 is 18 residues. Germline V gene lookup returns CDR1 LGHNA and CDR2 YNFKEQ.

The V call is TRBV7-2, the J call TRBJ1-5; TRBD1 is a possible D gene (6 bases). CDR3 length: 16 amino acids. The germline V and J ends were trimmed by 5 bases and 4 bases, with 18 bases remaining between them. Germline-derived CDR1 and CDR2 are SGHTA and FQGNSA. CDR3 coding DNA: TGTGCCAGCAGCCTCCTGCTAGGGACACTTAATCAGCCCCAGCATTTT. Translated, it gives CASSLLLGTLNQPQHF.

The rearrangement links TRBV14 to TRBJ2-3; TRBD2 matches 10 bases. V shed 0 bases and J 11 bases; nucleotides not matched to a gene: 5. The CDR3 extends over 14 amino acids. The germline V gene has CDR1 SGHDN and CDR2 FVKESK. The CDR3 region has the DNA TGTGCCAGCAGCCAAGATCAGGCTAGCGGGGGGCAGTATTTT. This gives the protein CASSQDQASGGQYF.

The chain employs TRBV27 and TRBJ1-1; D is possibly TRBD1 (6 bases). Looked up from germline, CDR1 is MNHEY and CDR2 is SMNVEV (reference sequence). V was clipped by 7 bases and J by 4 bases, with 13 bases between them. The CDR3 runs to 13 residues. CDR3 in DNA: TGTGCCAGCAAGGTGTCAGGGGTCACTGAAGCTTTCTTT. Its protein product is CASKVSGVTEAFF.

The V call is TRBV19, the J call TRBJ1-6; 11 bases are shared with TRBD1. The CDR3 runs to 15 residues. Unmatched junction bases numbered 2, after V lost 1 base and J lost 9 bases. Germline CDR1 LNHDA, CDR2 SQIVND (reference sequence). The CDR3 spells CASSIGTGGGSPLHF. The DNA for the CDR3 is TGTGCCAGTAGTATAGGGACAGGGGGCGGTTCACCCCTCCACTTT.

The chain recombines TRBV27 with TRBJ1-2; maybe TRBD1 (5 bases). CDR3 length equals 14 residues. V was shortened by 4 bases and J by 4 bases, with 13 bases between the two germline ends. CDR1 and CDR2 from the germline V gene are MNHEY and SMNVEV (reference sequence). CDR3 DNA sequence: TGTGCCAGCAGTTGGGGGGATGGTGGCTATGGCTACACCTTC. This gives the protein CASSWGDGGYGYTF.

The chain combines TRBV21-1 with TRBJ2-2; TRBD2, the table's D call, lacks a check against the DNA. TRBV21-1 is labeled a pseudogene. The CDR3 sequence is 18 residues long. The CDR3 sequence is CASSTRSLAGTNTGELFF. The DNA for the CDR3 is TGTGCCAGCAGCACCCGATCCCTAGCGGGTACGAACACCGGGGAGCTGTTTTTT.

This chain joins TRBV7-9 and TRBJ1-3; 8 nucleotides line up with TRBD1. After removal of 5 bases from V and 4 bases from J, the junction contained 1 base not matched to a gene. Germline CDR1 and CDR2: SEHNR and FQNEAQ (reference sequence). This CDR3 is 13 amino acids long. Here the CDR3 reads CASSAGGGNTIYF. CDR3 in DNA: TGTGCCAGCAGCGCAGGGGGCGGAAACACCATATATTTT.

This chain uses TRBV25-1 with TRBJ2-3; TRBD2 aligns across 9 bases. V was pared by 1 base and J by 2 bases, with 4 bases of the junction left unmatched. The CDR3 consists of 16 residues. The germline gives CDR1 MGHDK, CDR2 SYGVNS. CDR3 DNA sequence: TGTGCCAGCAGTGAATCAAGCGGGGGGCCCACAGATACGCAGTATTTT. Amino acid sequence: CASSESSGGPTDTQYF.

The rearrangement links TRBV10-3 to TRBJ1-2; TRBD1 might be the D (6 bases). V lost 7 bases, J lost 4 bases, and 19 bases lay in between. The CDR3 has 15 residues. Per germline, CDR1 ENHRY and CDR2 SYGVKD. The CDR3 bases are TGTGCCATCACATCCCACAGGGAAACAAGCTATGGCTACACCTTC. It specifies CAITSHRETSYGYTF.